Presented here are 27 T cell receptor beta chains from one specimen sequenced in a study of cytomegalovirus exposure and HLA in healthy donors. Generated by immunoSEQ multiplex PCR, the TCRdb table keeps only in-frame clones and is missing some. The sample shows about 66,000 clones, around 97% of them seen only once. Sequenced sample: PBMCs. The receptors originated from a woman aged 18-29 years in good health and CMV-seropositive.

This chain links TRBV19 with TRBJ2-5; perhaps TRBD2 as D (5 bases). CDR1 LNHDA and CDR2 SQIVND come from the germline V gene (reference sequence). V lost 1 base and J 4 bases, leaving 16 bases between the germline ends. The CDR3 is 16 amino acids. This chain's CDR3 is CASSIVGAAGRETQYF. DNA for the CDR3: TGTGCCAGTAGTATAGTAGGAGCAGCTGGGAGAGAGACCCAGTACTTC.

The V and J genes are TRBV11-2 and TRBJ2-5, with 8 bases matching TRBD2. The J call may be wrong; the DNA end is better matched by TRBJ2-7. The CDR3 sequence is 16 residues long. Germline V CDR1 and CDR2: SGHAT, FQNNGV. For the CDR3, the DNA is TGTGCCAGCAGCTTAGTCGGCAGCGGGAGAGACTACGAGCAGTACTTC. It codes for CASSLVGSGRDYEQYF.

V is TRBV5-1 and J is TRBJ2-3; 10 bases fit TRBD2. The CDR3 extends over 14 amino acids. Unmatched junction bases numbered 3, after V lost 7 bases and J lost 1 base. The germline CDR1 and CDR2 sequences are SGHRS and YFSETQ. CDR3 DNA sequence: TGCGCCAGCGAGAGCGGGGGGGGCACAGATACGCAGTATTTT. Translation: CASESGGGTDTQYF.

V usage is TRBV30 and J usage is TRBJ2-7, with 8 bases fitting TRBD2. V was pared by 4 bases and J by 0 bases, with 5 bases of the junction left unmatched. CDR3 length: 14 residues. In germline, CDR1 is GTSNPN, CDR2 SVGIG (reference sequence). The CDR3 coding sequence is TGTGCCTGGAAGACGAGCGGGAGCTCCTACGAGCAGTACTTC. Its translation is CAWKTSGSSYEQYF.

The chain is built from TRBV4-1 and TRBJ2-1, with 12 bases that match TRBD2. This CDR3 is 15 amino acids long. V was pared by 4 bases and J by 3 bases, with 1 base of the junction left unmatched. Germline V gene sequence: CDR1 MGHRA, CDR2 YSYEKL. Here the CDR3 reads CASSRLAGDYNEQFF. CDR3 nucleotide sequence: TGCGCCAGCAGCCGACTAGCGGGAGACTACAATGAGCAGTTCTTC.

This chain joins TRBV6-4 and TRBJ2-5; 12 bases line up with TRBD2. V was pared by 6 bases and J by 4 bases, with 6 bases of the junction left unmatched. CDR3 length equals 15 residues. In germline, CDR1 is MRHNA, CDR2 SNTAGT. CDR3 DNA sequence: TGTGCCAGCAGCCCGACTAGCGGGAGTGGAGAGACCCAGTACTTC. It yields the protein CASSPTSGSGETQYF.

The chain links TRBV28 to TRBJ2-5, with TRBD2 matching over 8 bases. CDR1 is MDHEN, CDR2 SYDVKM, per germline. V shed 4 bases, J shed 5 bases, and the junction held 6 bases outside the gene matches. CDR3 length equals 14 residues. CDR3 in amino acids: CASSSSGQPETQYF. The DNA of the CDR3 is TGTGCCAGCAGTTCTAGCGGGCAACCCGAGACCCAGTACTTC.

The V and J genes are TRBV29-1 and TRBJ2-2, with TRBD2 matching 14 bases. The CDR3 spans 18 residues. V shed 3 bases and J 3 bases; nucleotides not matched to a gene: 9. Germline V lookup: CDR1 SQVTM, CDR2 ANQGSEA. CDR3 coding DNA: TGCAGCGTTGATGTCAGGGCGACTAGCGGGAGGGACACCGGGGAGCTGTTTTTT. It specifies CSVDVRATSGRDTGELFF.

The V gene is TRBV7-8, the J gene TRBJ1-5; D gene unclear. The CDR3 has 15 amino acids. Germline loops: CDR1 SGHVS, CDR2 FQNEAQ. V was pared by 0 bases and J by 4 bases, with 10 bases between. CDR3 sequence (DNA): TGTGCCAGCAGCTTAGCAGAGGCGGGGAATCAGCCCCAGCATTTT. This sequence encodes CASSLAEAGNQPQHF. The complete variable domain, with remaining parts taken from reference TRBV7-8 and TRBJ1-5, reads GAGVSQSPRYKVAKRGQDVALRCDPISGHVSLFWYQQALGQGPEFLTYFQNEAQLDKSGLPSDRFFAERPEGSVSTLKIQRTQQEDSAVYLCASSLAEAGNQPQHFGDGTRLSIL.

The chain has TRBV5-4 and TRBJ2-7, with D possibly being TRBD2 (7 bases). The V gene lost 4 bases and the J gene lost 3 bases, with 23 bases spanning the gap. The CDR3 covers 17 residues. Germline CDR1 SGHNT, CDR2 YYREEE (reference sequence). The CDR3 DNA is TGTGCCAGCAGCATTCCGGGACTCAAAGGGGGGGGCTACGAGCAGTACTTC. Its translation is CASSIPGLKGGGYEQYF.

The chain carries TRBV7-2 and TRBJ1-2; no firm D call. This CDR3 is 14 amino acids long. The V and J ends lost 1 base and 5 bases respectively, with 11 bases between them. In germline, CDR1 is SGHTA, CDR2 FQGNSA. In nucleotides, the CDR3 is TGTGCCAGCAGCTTAGTGTCTAGTAGTTATGGCTACACCTTC. Its protein is CASSLVSSSYGYTF.

The chain employs TRBV11-2 and TRBJ1-4; TRBD1 might be the D (5 bases). This CDR3 comprises 15 residues. Germline V gene data show CDR1 as SGHAT and CDR2 as FQNNGV. V lost 5 bases and J 11 bases, leaving 21 bases between the germline ends. CDR3: CASSGLGQGKDKLFF. CDR3 coding DNA: TGTGCCAGCAGCGGCTTGGGGCAGGGAAAGGATAAACTGTTTTTT.

V and J are TRBV9 and TRBJ1-1, with D hard to call. The CDR3 runs 15 residues. CDR1 is SGDLS, CDR2 YYNGEE, per germline. Trimming stripped 0 bases from V and 7 bases from J, with 16 bases between. CDR3 protein: CASSVEASPPGEAFF. In DNA form, the CDR3 reads TGTGCCAGCAGCGTAGAAGCCTCACCCCCGGGTGAAGCTTTCTTT.

The chain has TRBV30 and TRBJ2-7, with D possibly matching TRBD2 (5 bases). The V gene's germline CDR1 is GTSNPN and CDR2 SVGIG (reference sequence). The CDR3 is made up of 12 amino acids. The V end was cut by 3 bases, the J end by 6 bases, with 12 bases between. The CDR3 nucleotides read TGTGCCTGGAGCCTCCTAGCACCCGAGCAGTACTTC. It translates to CAWSLLAPEQYF.

This clone was observed a single time. The J gene is TRBJ1-1, the V gene TRBV25-1; D might be TRBD1 (6 bases). Deletions cut 1 base from V and 1 base from J, with 16 bases between. The CDR3 length is 17 residues. CDR1 is MGHDK, CDR2 SYGVNS, per germline. CDR3 sequence reads: CASSEFLSLGGNTEAFF. CDR3 nucleotide sequence: TGTGCCAGCAGTGAATTCCTCTCCTTAGGGGGGAACACTGAAGCTTTCTTT.

V usage is TRBV4-1 and J usage is TRBJ1-4, with a weak D call TRBD1 (5 bases). Per germline, CDR1 MGHRA and CDR2 YSYEKL. V was clipped by 2 bases and J by 0 bases, with 19 bases between them. The CDR3 has 19 amino acids. CDR3 coding DNA: TGCGCCAGCAGCCAAAAAAATCGCAGGGATTTTACAACTAATGAAAAACTGTTTTTT. Amino acid sequence: CASSQKNRRDFTTNEKLFF.

The rearrangement uses TRBV2 and TRBJ2-2, with D possibly matching TRBD1 (6 bases). The CDR3 length is 14 residues. V shed 5 bases and J shed 5 bases, with 12 bases lying between them. The germline CDR1 and CDR2 sequences are SNHLY and FYNNEI. The CDR3 sequence: CASSPDQGTGELFF. Written as DNA, the CDR3 is TGTGCCAGCAGTCCAGACCAGGGGACCGGGGAGCTGTTTTTT. The full variable domain, completed using reference TRBV2 and TRBJ2-2, is EPEVTQTPSHQVTQMGQEVILRCVPISNHLYFYWYRQILGQKVEFLVSFYNNEISEKSEIFDDQFSVERPDGSNFTLKIRSTKLEDSAMYFCASSPDQGTGELFFGEGSRLTVL.

This rearrangement joins TRBV6-1 to TRBJ2-5; 12 bases fit TRBD1. With 2 bases clipped from V and 5 bases from J, the junction kept 9 bases outside the gene matches. CDR3 size: 17 residues. Germline V gene data show CDR1 as MNHNS and CDR2 as SASEGT. The CDR3 loop reads CASSELVGTGGRETQYF. Written as DNA, the CDR3 is TGTGCCAGCAGTGAACTCGTCGGGACAGGGGGCCGGGAGACCCAGTACTTC.

The rearrangement uses TRBV9 and TRBJ2-1; possible D gene TRBD1, 6 bases. Trimming removed 5 bases from V and 0 bases from J, with 12 bases in between. The V gene's germline CDR1 is SGDLS and CDR2 YYNGEE. This CDR3 contains 15 residues. The CDR3 DNA reads as TGTGCCAGCAGACCGACAGGAAGCTCCTACAATGAGCAGTTCTTC. It codes for CASRPTGSSYNEQFF. Looking up the rest from reference TRBV9 and TRBJ2-1 gives the full variable domain: DSGVTQTPKHLITATGQRVTLRCSPRSGDLSVYWYQQSLDQGLQFLIQYYNGEERAKGNILERFSAQQFPDLHSELNLSSLELGDSALYFCASRPTGSSYNEQFFGPGTRLTVL.

This clone is a singleton in its sample. The chain carries TRBV7-9 and TRBJ1-5; 7 bases fit TRBD1. Germline CDR1 SEHNR, CDR2 FQNEAQ (reference sequence). The CDR3 runs 14 residues. The junction had 3 bases not matched to a gene; V was cut back by 5 bases and J by 2 bases. The CDR3 sequence: CASSDREGNQPQHF. CDR3 in DNA: TGTGCCAGCAGCGACAGGGAGGGCAATCAGCCCCAGCATTTT. Full variable domain (outside the CDR3, taken from reference TRBV7-9 and TRBJ1-5): DTGVSQNPRHKITKRGQNVTFRCDPISEHNRLYWYRQTLGQGPEFLTYFQNEAQLEKSRLLSDRFSAERPKGSFSTLEIQRTEQGDSAMYLCASSDREGNQPQHFGDGTRLSIL.

V gene TRBV7-9 combines with J gene TRBJ2-1; 8 bases agree with TRBD2. CDR3 size: 16 residues. Germline V lookup: CDR1 SEHNR, CDR2 FQNEAQ (reference sequence). J was trimmed by 4 bases and V by 6 bases; bases with no gene match: 11. Here the CDR3 reads CASRALAGSTYNEQFF. CDR3 sequence (DNA): TGTGCCAGCAGGGCGCTAGCGGGCTCAACTTACAATGAGCAGTTCTTC.

CDR3 amino acids: CASSTGGGYTF. The CDR3 DNA follows: TGTGCCAGCAGTACAGGGGGCGGTTACACCTTC. V usage is TRBV6-1 and J usage is TRBJ1-2, with TRBD1 identical over 9 bases. CDR1 MNHNS and CDR2 SASEGT come from the germline V gene. V lost 5 bases, J lost 11 bases, and 3 bases stayed unmatched. The CDR3 covers 11 residues.

The chain joins TRBV18 to TRBJ1-5; 9 positions agree with TRBD1. Germline V gene data show CDR1 as KGHSH and CDR2 as LQKENI. The V and J ends lost 3 bases and 1 base, in that order; junction bases with no gene match: 1. The CDR3 has 15 residues. CDR3 in DNA: TGTGCCAGCTCACCGGGACAGGGAAGCAATCAGCCCCAGCATTTT. It yields the protein CASSPGQGSNQPQHF.

The V gene is TRBV30, the J gene TRBJ1-2; D unclear. The germline gives CDR1 GTSNPN, CDR2 SVGIG (reference sequence). Trimming removed 3 bases at V and 5 bases at J, with 19 bases between. CDR3 size: 15 residues. The DNA of the CDR3 is TGTGCCTGGAGCGAGAAAAACTTAGAGAGTTATGGCTACACCTTC. Translated, it gives CAWSEKNLESYGYTF.

The chain combines TRBV6-5 with TRBJ1-5, with 7 bases lining up with TRBD1. Germline CDR1 and CDR2: MNHEY and SVGAGI. Trimming cost V 2 bases and J 6 bases; bases outside gene matches: 7. This CDR3 is 15 amino acids long. The CDR3 nucleotides read TGTGCCAGCAGTTACCGCAGGGGGGTCGGTCAGCCCCAGCATTTT. Translation gives CASSYRRGVGQPQHF.

The CDR3 nucleotides are TGTGCCAGCAGCCCGGGCGGGACAGACAACACAGATACGCAGTATTTT. Amino acid sequence: CASSPGGTDNTDTQYF. The chain employs TRBV11-1 and TRBJ2-3, with a tentative D call TRBD1 (7 bases). There are 16 residues in the CDR3. Per germline, CDR1 SGHAT and CDR2 FQDESV (reference sequence). The ends were cut back, 5 bases at V and 2 bases at J, with 17 bases in the middle.

This sequence joins TRBV28 and TRBJ2-2; tentatively, D is TRBD2 (5 bases). The V and J ends lost 6 bases and 7 bases respectively, with 12 bases between them. The CDR3 sequence is 13 residues long. Germline V gives CDR1 MDHEN, CDR2 SYDVKM. The CDR3 protein is CASSSRGFGELFF. CDR3 sequence (DNA): TGTGCCAGCAGCTCACGGGGTTTCGGGGAGCTGTTTTTT.